This TCR beta chain was sequenced in a study of identifying expanded T cells in peripheral blood. Healthy donors had no documented immune events, such as infections, while sampled. CDR3 length equals 14 residues. V lost 5 bases, J lost 1 base, and 11 bases lay in between. CDR1 is SGHTA, CDR2 FQGNSA, per germline. Study-level points and caveats: Clone count variance between approximately two-week samples rose with total template count. Over approximately two and four weeks, about 15 and 19 clones changed, versus approximately 1.1 between replicates.

About this clone itself: Its antigen is undetermined.

Method: immunoSEQ multiplex PCR; TCRdb's copy keeps in-frame clones and lacks some. The sample has some 76,000 clones; about 90% are singletons. The clonotype originates from a person aged 18 to 69 in good health. V gene TRBV7-2 combines with J gene TRBJ2-5; D is perhaps TRBD2 (6 bases). The material sequenced was blood. In DNA, the CDR3 is TGTGCCAGCAGCAATTACGGGGGCCAAGAGACCCAGTACTTC. This codes for CASSNYGGQETQYF. The full variable domain, in which reference TRBV7-2 and TRBJ2-5 provide the parts outside the CDR3, is GAGVSQSPSNKVTEKGKDVELRCDPISGHTALYWYRQSLGQGLEFLIYFQGNSAPDKSGLPSDRFSAERTGGSVSTLTIQRTQQEDSAVYLCASSNYGGQETQYFGPGTRLLVL.